These 28 T cell receptor beta chains share one sample of origin, sequenced in a study of blood T cells in healthy people across ages. The authors ran a second PCR of 7 to 11 cycles using a sample-barcoded 5' primer and a J-beta primer mix. TCRdb passed the 5' RACE reads through MiXCR, listing each CDR3 protein once. The sample includes some 1 million distinct CDR3 sequences, more than 35% of them seen just once. The sample consisted of blood. These receptors originate from a woman aged 55-70 years in good health.

The chain recombines TRBV2 with TRBJ2-7, with D tentatively TRBD1 or TRBD2 (5 bases each). This CDR3 has 13 amino acids. Trimming left V 1 base short and J 7 bases short, with 11 bases between. CDR1 and CDR2 (germline): SNHLY, FYNNEI. CDR3 amino acids: CASSEGGMREQYF. CDR3 in DNA: TGTGCCAGCAGTGAAGGGGGGATGCGGGAGCAGTACTTC.

This clonotype was seen more than once but under ten times. The V and J genes are TRBV12-3 or TRBV12-4 and TRBJ1-2, with D perhaps matching TRBD1 (6 bases). The CDR3 is 14 amino acids. V was clipped by 5 bases and J by 8 bases, with 18 bases between them. The CDR3 is CASSTQTGLRGYTF. As DNA, the CDR3 is TGTGCCAGCAGTACCCAGACAGGTCTAAGGGGCTACACCTTC.

This chain links TRBV12-3 or TRBV12-4 with TRBJ2-7, with D perhaps assigned TRBD1 or TRBD2 (6 bases each). Trimming stripped 6 bases from V and 10 bases from J, with 19 bases between. The CDR3 sequence is 13 residues long. The CDR3, as DNA: TGTGCCAGCAGCGCCTCGGGGGCTGGGGCCCAGTACTTC. Translated: CASSASGAGAQYF.

The chain combines TRBV3-1 with TRBJ2-7; D unresolved. Germline CDR1 is LGHDT and CDR2 is YNNKEL (reference sequence). The ends were cut back, 1 base at V and 6 bases at J, with 19 bases in the middle. CDR3 length: 16 residues. The CDR3 reads CASSQVILGGYSEQYF. The CDR3 coding sequence is TGTGCCAGCAGCCAAGTCATTCTGGGTGGGTACTCCGAGCAGTACTTC.

This clonotype was seen more than once but under ten times. The chain employs TRBV9 and TRBJ1-2; D may be TRBD1 (5 bases). Germline-derived CDR1 and CDR2 are SGDLS and YYNGEE. CDR3 size: 12 residues. V dropped 2 bases and J dropped 6 bases, with 8 bases sitting between them. CDR3 sequence: CASSVQQDGYTF. The CDR3 bases are TGTGCCAGCAGCGTGCAACAGGATGGCTACACCTTC.

The chain links TRBV7-6 to TRBJ2-5, with D perhaps TRBD1 (5 bases). From germline, CDR1 is SGHVS and CDR2 FNYEAQ. The V gene lost 2 bases and the J gene lost 13 bases, with 14 bases spanning the gap. CDR3 length: 12 residues. CDR3 protein: CASSLYDSPVYF. CDR3 bases: TGTGCCAGCAGCTTATACGACAGCCCCGTGTACTTC.

This rearrangement joins TRBV5-1 to TRBJ2-5; TRBD1 is a possible D gene (6 bases). The J call is doubtful: the DNA matches TRBJ2-7 better. This CDR3 has 15 amino acids. Germline lookup yields CDR1 SGHRS and CDR2 YFSETQ. Here the CDR3 reads CASSLEQGTFYEQYF. CDR3 DNA sequence: TGCGCCAGCAGCTTGGAACAGGGAACGTTTTACGAGCAGTACTTC.

This clonotype was picked up a small number of times. This chain links TRBV6-5 with TRBJ2-3, with 7 bases lining up with TRBD2. V lost 5 bases, J lost 1 base, and 12 bases stayed unmatched. Looked up from germline, CDR1 is MNHEY and CDR2 is SVGAGI. CDR3 length: 17 residues. The CDR3 is CASSHPNSGLGTDTQYF. As DNA, the CDR3 is TGTGCCAGCAGTCACCCGAATAGCGGGTTGGGCACAGATACGCAGTATTTT.

The chain links TRBV20-1 to TRBJ2-5; TRBD2 aligns across 12 bases. The germline V gene encodes CDR1 DFQATT and CDR2 SNEGSKA (reference sequence). This CDR3 has 15 residues. With 3 bases clipped from V and 5 bases from J, the junction kept 7 bases outside the gene matches. CDR3 residues: CSASLTSGSSETQYF. Here the CDR3 DNA reads TGCAGTGCTAGCCTGACTAGCGGGAGTTCTGAGACCCAGTACTTC.

The rearrangement joins TRBV7-2 to TRBJ1-1, with a possible D match to TRBD1 (6 bases). The CDR3 runs to 16 residues. Trimming stripped 5 bases from V and 11 bases from J, with 27 bases between. CDR1 SGHTA and CDR2 FQGNSA come from the germline V gene. The CDR3 region is CASSVRTLTGAGAAFF. The CDR3 DNA is TGTGCCAGCAGCGTACGGACCCTGACAGGCGCTGGAGCTGCTTTCTTT.

The chain combines TRBV10-3 with TRBJ2-3; 7 bases agree with TRBD2. Germline CDR1 and CDR2: ENHRY and SYGVKD. The length of the CDR3 is 15 residues. V shed 3 bases and J 2 bases; nucleotides not matched to a gene: 5. Here the CDR3 DNA reads TGTGCCATCAGTGACGGGGCGGGGGACACAGATACGCAGTATTTT. Translation: CAISDGAGDTDTQYF.

As for this clonotype: This clone may be a read error of a much larger clone one base away. The chain is built from TRBV6-2 or TRBV6-3 and TRBJ2-7, with D unresolved. Deletions cut 5 bases from V and 1 base from J, with 12 bases between. The CDR3 contains 14 residues. Germline V gives CDR1 MNHEY, CDR2 SVGEGT. The CDR3 loop reads CASSDGHTSYEQYF. Written as DNA, the CDR3 is TGTGCCAGCAGTGACGGGCACACTTCCTACGAGCAGTACTTC.

In this sample, this clonotype turned up a few times. This rearrangement joins TRBV20-1 to TRBJ2-3; TRBD2 is a possible D gene (7 bases). The CDR3 has 13 residues. The V end was cut by 8 bases, the J end by 2 bases, with 14 bases between. From germline, CDR1 is DFQATT and CDR2 SNEGSKA (reference sequence). This CDR3 is CSCGGLNTDTQYF. The CDR3 DNA sequence: TGCAGTTGCGGGGGCTTAAACACAGATACGCAGTATTTT.

This clonotype appeared a few times. This sequence joins TRBV28 and TRBJ2-5; maybe TRBD1 (7 bases). V dropped 7 bases and J dropped 4 bases, with 13 bases sitting between them. The CDR3 contains 13 residues. CDR1 and CDR2 from the germline V gene are MDHEN and SYDVKM. CDR3 sequence reads: CASNRRGRETQYF. The CDR3, as DNA: TGTGCCAGCAATAGGAGGGGGCGAGAGACCCAGTACTTC.

This clonotype was seen only a few times. The chain carries TRBV5-1 and TRBJ2-5; 8 bases are shared with TRBD1. The CDR3 is 16 residues long. Looked up from germline, CDR1 is SGHRS and CDR2 is YFSETQ. V lost 0 bases and J lost 5; bases outside the gene matches: 9. CDR3 nucleotide sequence: TGCGCCAGCAGCTTGGCCCGACAGGGGTTTAAGGAGACCCAGTACTTC. It translates to CASSLARQGFKETQYF.

The chain links TRBV11-1 to TRBJ1-1; D unresolved. V lost 2 bases to trimming and J lost 0 bases, with 4 bases between them. The CDR3 has 13 amino acids. Per the germline V gene, CDR1 is SGHAT and CDR2 is FQDESV (reference sequence). CDR3 sequence: CASSLPVNTEAFF. CDR3 coding DNA: TGTGCCAGCAGCTTACCGGTGAACACTGAAGCTTTCTTT.

This clonotype was observed a few times. Written as DNA, the CDR3 is TGTGCCAGCAGCCAAACAGGGGACGACGAGCAGTACTTC. Its protein is CASSQTGDDEQYF. The chain has TRBV3-1 and TRBJ2-7; 7 bases line up with TRBD1. The CDR3 spans 13 residues. The germline V gene encodes CDR1 LGHDT and CDR2 YNNKEL (reference sequence). V dropped 2 bases and J dropped 5; count of bases not matched to a gene: 3.

The chain has TRBV15 and TRBJ1-1, with D possibly TRBD1 on 5 matching bases. This CDR3 spans 15 amino acids. CDR1 and CDR2 from the germline V gene are LNHNV and YYDKDF (reference sequence). The V end was cut by 0 bases, the J end by 7 bases, with 15 bases between. The CDR3 region is CATSRDPARDIEAFF. DNA of the CDR3: TGTGCCACCAGCAGAGATCCGGCCAGGGATATTGAAGCTTTCTTT. Using reference TRBV15 and TRBJ1-1 for the parts outside the CDR3, the full variable domain is DAMVIQNPRYQVTQFGKPVTLSCSQTLNHNVMYWYQQKSSQAPKLLFHYYDKDFNNEADTPDNFQSRRPNTSFCFLDIRSPGLGDTAMYLCATSRDPARDIEAFFGQGTRLTVV.

This clonotype has just a few counts. The V gene is TRBV6-5, the J gene TRBJ2-3; 7 bases agree with TRBD2. Looked up from germline, CDR1 is MNHEY and CDR2 is SVGAGI. The CDR3 totals 15 residues. With V trimmed by 7 bases and J by 2 bases, 9 bases remained unmatched. The DNA for the CDR3 is TGTGCCAGCAACCGGGGGGAGCGGGACACAGATACGCAGTATTTT. Its translation is CASNRGERDTDTQYF.

This clonotype was seen a handful of times. This sequence joins TRBV6-6 and TRBJ2-2, with D hard to call. V lost 0 bases, J lost 2 bases, and 4 bases lay in between. Germline V lookup: CDR1 MNHNY, CDR2 SVGAGI (reference sequence). This CDR3 spans 14 amino acids. The CDR3 is CASSYSVNTGELFF. CDR3 DNA: TGTGCCAGCAGTTACTCGGTAAACACCGGGGAGCTGTTTTTT.

Concerning this clonotype: A read error may be the cause here, since a much bigger clone is one base away. The genes are TRBV15 and TRBJ2-7; a weak D match, TRBD2 (5 bases). Germline V gene lookup returns CDR1 LNHNV and CDR2 YYDKDF (reference sequence). The length of the CDR3 is 14 residues. V lost 1 base, J lost 4 bases, and 11 bases lay in between. The CDR3 sequence is CATSRGPAVYEQYF. CDR3 coding DNA: TGTGCCACCAGCAGAGGACCAGCGGTTTACGAGCAGTACTTC.

The rearrangement uses TRBV4-2 and TRBJ2-7; TRBD2 matches at 7 bases. The junction had 7 bases not matched to a gene; V was cut back by 1 base and J by 7 bases. The germline gives CDR1 LGHNA, CDR2 YNFKEQ. The CDR3 length is 14 residues. The CDR3 loop is CASSQGGSGNEQYF. CDR3 DNA sequence: TGTGCCAGCAGCCAAGGCGGGAGCGGCAATGAGCAGTACTTC.

Details on this clonotype: Germline and junction disagree at one end, which may indicate a read error. This chain links TRBV12-3 or TRBV12-4 with TRBJ2-3; tentative D call: TRBD1 (5 bases). The CDR3 covers 13 residues. This CDR3 reads CASSFVETDTRYF. The DNA for the CDR3 is TGTGCCAGCAGTTTTGTAGAGACAGATACGCGGTATTTT.

The chain recombines TRBV4-2 with TRBJ2-3; 7 nucleotides agree with TRBD2. CDR1 and CDR2 (germline): LGHNA, YNFKEQ. The CDR3 totals 20 residues. Unmatched junction bases numbered 19, after V lost 2 bases and J lost 2 bases. CDR3 residues: CASSQRHAAGPIRDTDTQYF. CDR3 nucleotide sequence: TGTGCCAGCAGCCAACGCCACGCAGCGGGACCCATCCGCGACACAGATACGCAGTATTTT.

This clonotype was detected only a few times. The chain has TRBV12-3 or TRBV12-4 and TRBJ2-3; maybe TRBD1 (5 bases). The CDR3 is made up of 17 amino acids. V gave up 6 bases and J gave up 4 bases, with 23 bases separating them. Here the CDR3 DNA reads TGTGCCAGCAGCACCGACCTATCTGGACAAACTCCAGATACGCAGTATTTT. Translating gives CASSTDLSGQTPDTQYF.

The chain combines TRBV2 with TRBJ2-7; 9 bases are shared with TRBD1. This CDR3 is 15 amino acids long. The trim removed 5 bases at V and 7 bases at J, leaving 12 bases unmatched. In germline, CDR1 is SNHLY, CDR2 FYNNEI. The CDR3 loop reads CASSPRTGAVYEQYF. CDR3 nucleotides: TGTGCCAGCAGTCCCCGGACAGGGGCAGTGTATGAGCAGTACTTC.

The V gene is TRBV27, the J gene TRBJ2-1; 16 bases line up with TRBD2. This CDR3 has 20 amino acids. The V and J ends lost 5 bases and 9 bases, in that order; junction bases with no gene match: 19. Germline V CDR1 and CDR2: MNHEY, SMNVEV (reference sequence). The CDR3 reads CASSLAGTSGRAFVWSEQFF. Here the CDR3 DNA reads TGTGCCAGCAGTCTGGCCGGGACTAGCGGGAGGGCCTTTGTTTGGAGTGAGCAGTTCTTC.

This clonotype has only a few counts. The chain uses TRBV13 and TRBJ2-1; D might be TRBD1 or TRBD2, each matching 5 bases. Germline V CDR1 and CDR2: PRHDT, FYEKMQ (reference sequence). Trimming cost V 1 base and J 0 bases, with 13 bases left between them. The CDR3 has 17 amino acids. Here the CDR3 DNA reads TGTGCCAGCAGCTTAGTTGGGACCCTGAGCTCCTACAATGAGCAGTTCTTC. Amino acids: CASSLVGTLSSYNEQFF.